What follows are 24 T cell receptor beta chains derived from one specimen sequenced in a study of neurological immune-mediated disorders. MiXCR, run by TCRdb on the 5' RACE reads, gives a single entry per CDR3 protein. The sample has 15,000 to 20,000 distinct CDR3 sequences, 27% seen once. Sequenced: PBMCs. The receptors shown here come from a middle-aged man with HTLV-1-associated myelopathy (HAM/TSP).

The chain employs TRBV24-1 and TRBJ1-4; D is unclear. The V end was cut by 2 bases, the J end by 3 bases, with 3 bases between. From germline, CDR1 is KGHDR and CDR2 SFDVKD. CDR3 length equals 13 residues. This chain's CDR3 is CATSDWANEKLFF. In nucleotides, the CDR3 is TGTGCCACCAGTGATTGGGCTAATGAAAAACTGTTTTTT.

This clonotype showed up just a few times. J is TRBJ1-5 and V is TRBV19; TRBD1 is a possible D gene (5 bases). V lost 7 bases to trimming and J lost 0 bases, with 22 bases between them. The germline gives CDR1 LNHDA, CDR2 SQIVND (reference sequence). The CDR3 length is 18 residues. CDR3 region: CASTSYVTGGVSNQPQHF. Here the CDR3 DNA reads TGTGCCAGTACGAGTTATGTCACAGGAGGGGTTAGCAATCAGCCCCAGCATTTT.

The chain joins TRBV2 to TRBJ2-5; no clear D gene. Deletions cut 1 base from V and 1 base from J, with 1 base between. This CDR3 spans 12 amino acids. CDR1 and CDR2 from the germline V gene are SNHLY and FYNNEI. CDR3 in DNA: TGTGCCAGCAGTGAAGTCCAAGAGACCCAGTACTTC. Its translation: CASSEVQETQYF.

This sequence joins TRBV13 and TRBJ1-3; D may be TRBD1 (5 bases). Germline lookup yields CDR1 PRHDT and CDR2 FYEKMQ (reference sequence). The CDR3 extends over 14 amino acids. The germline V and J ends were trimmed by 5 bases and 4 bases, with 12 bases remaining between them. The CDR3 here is CASSQGTHGNTIYF. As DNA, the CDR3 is TGTGCCAGCAGCCAGGGAACTCACGGAAACACCATATATTTT. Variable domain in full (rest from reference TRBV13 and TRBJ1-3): AAGVIQSPRHLIKEKRETATLKCYPIPRHDTVYWYQQGPGQDPQFLISFYEKMQSDKGSIPDRFSAQQFSDYHSELNMSSLELGDSALYFCASSQGTHGNTIYFGEGSWLTVV.

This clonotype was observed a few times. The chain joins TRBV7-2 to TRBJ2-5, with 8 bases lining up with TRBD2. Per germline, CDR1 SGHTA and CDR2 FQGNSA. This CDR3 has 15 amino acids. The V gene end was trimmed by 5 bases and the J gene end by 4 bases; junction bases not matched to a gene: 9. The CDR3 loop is CASSPQIAGRETQYF. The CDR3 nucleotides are TGTGCCAGCAGCCCCCAGATAGCGGGGAGAGAGACCCAGTACTTC.

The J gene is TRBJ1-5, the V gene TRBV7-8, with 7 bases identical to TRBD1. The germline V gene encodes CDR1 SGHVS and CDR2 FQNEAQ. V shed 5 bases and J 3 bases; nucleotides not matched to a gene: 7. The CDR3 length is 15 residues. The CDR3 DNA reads TGTGCCAGCAGCCCAAACAGGGGAGACAATCAGCCCCAGCATTTT. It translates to CASSPNRGDNQPQHF.

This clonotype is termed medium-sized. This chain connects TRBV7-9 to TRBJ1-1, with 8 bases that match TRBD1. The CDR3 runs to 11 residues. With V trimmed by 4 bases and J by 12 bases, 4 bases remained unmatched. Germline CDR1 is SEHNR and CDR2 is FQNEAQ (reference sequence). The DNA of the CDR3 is TGTGCCAGCAGCTCGGACAGGGTACCTTTCTTT. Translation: CASSSDRVPFF.

CDR3: CSPLDNSNQTKHF. The CDR3, as DNA: TGCAGCCCCCTCGACAACTCCAATCAGACCAAGCATTTT. The rearrangement joins TRBV20-1 to TRBJ1-5; D gene uncertain. This CDR3 contains 13 residues. CDR1 is DFQATT and CDR2 is SNEGSKA in the germline V gene (reference sequence).

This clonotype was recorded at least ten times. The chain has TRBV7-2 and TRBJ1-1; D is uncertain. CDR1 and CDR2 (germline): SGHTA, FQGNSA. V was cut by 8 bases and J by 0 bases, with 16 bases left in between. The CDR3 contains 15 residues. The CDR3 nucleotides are TGTGCCAGCCGACCGCCGCGGAACATGAACACTGAAGCTTTCTTT. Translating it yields CASRPPRNMNTEAFF.

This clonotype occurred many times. The CDR3 sequence is CASSLGRKDRATSTDTQYF. In DNA form, the CDR3 reads TGTGCCAGCAGCTTAGGACGCAAAGACAGGGCCACTAGCACAGATACGCAGTATTTT. This chain uses TRBV7-6 with TRBJ2-3, with 7 nucleotides matching TRBD1. V was clipped by 1 base and J by 0 bases; unmatched bases: 13. CDR3 length: 19 amino acids. Looked up from germline, CDR1 is SGHVS and CDR2 is FNYEAQ. Full variable domain (outside the CDR3, taken from reference TRBV7-6 and TRBJ2-3): GAGVSQSPRYKVTKRGQDVALRCDPISGHVSLYWYRQALGQGPEFLTYFNYEAQQDKSGLPNDRFSAERPEGSISTLTIQRTEQRDSAMYRCASSLGRKDRATSTDTQYFGPGTRLTVL.

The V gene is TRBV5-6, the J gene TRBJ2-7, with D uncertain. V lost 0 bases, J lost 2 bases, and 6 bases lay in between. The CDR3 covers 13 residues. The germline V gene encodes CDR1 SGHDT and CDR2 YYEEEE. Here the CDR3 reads CASSLDVAYEQYF. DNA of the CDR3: TGTGCCAGCAGCTTGGACGTAGCCTACGAGCAGTACTTC.

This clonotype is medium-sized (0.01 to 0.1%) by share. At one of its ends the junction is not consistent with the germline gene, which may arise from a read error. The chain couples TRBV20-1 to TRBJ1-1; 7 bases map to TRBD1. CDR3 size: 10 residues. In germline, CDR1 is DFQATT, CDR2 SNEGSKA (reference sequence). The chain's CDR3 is CSARVDQGGF. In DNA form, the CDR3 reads TGCAGTGCTAGGGTAGATCAGGGGGGCTTT.

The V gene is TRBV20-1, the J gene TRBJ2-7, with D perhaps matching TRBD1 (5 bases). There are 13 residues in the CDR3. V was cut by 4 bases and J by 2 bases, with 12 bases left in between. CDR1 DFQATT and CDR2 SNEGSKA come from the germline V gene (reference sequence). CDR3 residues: CSANRGSTYEQYF. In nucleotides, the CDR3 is TGCAGTGCTAATAGGGGTTCCACCTACGAGCAGTACTTC.

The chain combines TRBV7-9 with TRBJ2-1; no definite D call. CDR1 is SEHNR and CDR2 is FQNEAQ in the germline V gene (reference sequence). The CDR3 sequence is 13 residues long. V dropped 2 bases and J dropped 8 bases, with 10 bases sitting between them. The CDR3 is CASSLQVGHEQFF. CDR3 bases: TGTGCCAGCAGCTTACAGGTTGGGCATGAGCAGTTCTTC.

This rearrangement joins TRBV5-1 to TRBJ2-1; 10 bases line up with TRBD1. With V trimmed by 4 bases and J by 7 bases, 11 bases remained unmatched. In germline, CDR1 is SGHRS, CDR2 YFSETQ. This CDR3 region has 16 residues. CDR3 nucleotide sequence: TGCGCCAGCAGCACTGACAGGGGGCAAGGTATAAATGAGCAGTTCTTC. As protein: CASSTDRGQGINEQFF.

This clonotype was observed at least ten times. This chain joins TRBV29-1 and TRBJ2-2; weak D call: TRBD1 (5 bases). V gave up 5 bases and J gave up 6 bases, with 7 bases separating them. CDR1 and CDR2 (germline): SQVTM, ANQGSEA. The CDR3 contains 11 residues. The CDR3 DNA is TGCAGCGTTAAACAGGCCGGGGAGCTGTTTTTT. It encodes CSVKQAGELFF.

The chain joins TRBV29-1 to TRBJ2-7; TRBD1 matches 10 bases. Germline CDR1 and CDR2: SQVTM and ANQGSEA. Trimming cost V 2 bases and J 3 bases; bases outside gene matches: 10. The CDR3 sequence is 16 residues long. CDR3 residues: CSVENLGTGVIYEQYF. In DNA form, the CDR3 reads TGCAGCGTTGAAAATCTAGGGACAGGGGTAATCTACGAGCAGTACTTC.

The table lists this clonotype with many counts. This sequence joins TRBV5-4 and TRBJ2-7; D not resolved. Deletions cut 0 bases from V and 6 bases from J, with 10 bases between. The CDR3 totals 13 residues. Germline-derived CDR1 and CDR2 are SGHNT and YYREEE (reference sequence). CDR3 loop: CASSLGANSEQYF. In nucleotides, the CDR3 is TGTGCCAGCAGCTTGGGGGCGAACTCCGAGCAGTACTTC.

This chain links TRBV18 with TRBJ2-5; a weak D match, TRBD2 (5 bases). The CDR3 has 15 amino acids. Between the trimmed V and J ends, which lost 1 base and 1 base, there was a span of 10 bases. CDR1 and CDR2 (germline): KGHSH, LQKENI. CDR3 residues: CASSPLGGVQETQYF. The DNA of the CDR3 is TGTGCCAGCTCACCACTAGGAGGTGTCCAAGAGACCCAGTACTTC.

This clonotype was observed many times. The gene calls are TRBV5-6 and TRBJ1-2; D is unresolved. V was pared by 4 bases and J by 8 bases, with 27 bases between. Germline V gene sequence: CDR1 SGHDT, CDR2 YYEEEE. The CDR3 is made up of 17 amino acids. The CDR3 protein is CASSRRASNYPTIGYTF. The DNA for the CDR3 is TGTGCCAGCAGCCGGAGGGCCAGCAATTACCCAACTATCGGCTACACCTTC.

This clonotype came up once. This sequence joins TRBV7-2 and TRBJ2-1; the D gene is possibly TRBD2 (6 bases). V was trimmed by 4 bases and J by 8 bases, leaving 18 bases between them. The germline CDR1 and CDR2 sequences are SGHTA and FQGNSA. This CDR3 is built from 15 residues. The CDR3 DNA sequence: TGTGCCAGCAGCTCGCGACTAGAAGGTACACATGAGCAGTTCTTC. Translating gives CASSSRLEGTHEQFF. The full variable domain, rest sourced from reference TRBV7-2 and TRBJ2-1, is GAGVSQSPSNKVTEKGKDVELRCDPISGHTALYWYRQSLGQGLEFLIYFQGNSAPDKSGLPSDRFSAERTGGSVSTLTIQRTQQEDSAVYLCASSSRLEGTHEQFFGPGTRLTVL.

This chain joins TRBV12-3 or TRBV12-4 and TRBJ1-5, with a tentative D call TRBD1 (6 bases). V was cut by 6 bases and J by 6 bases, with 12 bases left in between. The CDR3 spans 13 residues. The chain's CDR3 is CASRSSGVQPQHF. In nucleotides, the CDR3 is TGTGCCAGCAGATCATCAGGGGTTCAGCCCCAGCATTTT.

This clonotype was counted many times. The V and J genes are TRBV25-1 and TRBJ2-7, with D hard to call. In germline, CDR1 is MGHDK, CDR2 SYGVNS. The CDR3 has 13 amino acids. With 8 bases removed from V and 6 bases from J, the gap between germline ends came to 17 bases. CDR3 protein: CASGLNHWGEQYF. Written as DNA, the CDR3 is TGTGCCAGCGGGCTGAACCACTGGGGCGAGCAGTACTTC.

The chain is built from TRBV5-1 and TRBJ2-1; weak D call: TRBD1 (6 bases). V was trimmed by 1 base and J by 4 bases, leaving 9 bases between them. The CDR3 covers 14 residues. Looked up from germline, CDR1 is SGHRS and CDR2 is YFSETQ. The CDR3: CASSLMDSYNEQFF. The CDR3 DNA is TGCGCCAGCAGCTTGATGGACAGTTACAATGAGCAGTTCTTC. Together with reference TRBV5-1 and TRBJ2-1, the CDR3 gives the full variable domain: KAGVTQTPRYLIKTRGQQVTLSCSPISGHRSVSWYQQTPGQGLQFLFEYFSETQRNKGNFPGRFSGRQFSNSRSEMNVSTLELGDSALYLCASSLMDSYNEQFFGPGTRLTVL.